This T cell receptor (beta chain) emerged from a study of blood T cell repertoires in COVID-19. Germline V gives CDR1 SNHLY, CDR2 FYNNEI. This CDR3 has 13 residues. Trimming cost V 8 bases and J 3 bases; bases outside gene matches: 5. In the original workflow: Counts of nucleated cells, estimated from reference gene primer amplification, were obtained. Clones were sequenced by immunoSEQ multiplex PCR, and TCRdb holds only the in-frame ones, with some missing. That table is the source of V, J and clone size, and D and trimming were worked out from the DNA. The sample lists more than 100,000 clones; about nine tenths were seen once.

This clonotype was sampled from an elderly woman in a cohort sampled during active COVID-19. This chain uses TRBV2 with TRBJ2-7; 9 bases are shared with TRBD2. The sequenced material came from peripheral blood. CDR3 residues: CASRGLALYEQYF. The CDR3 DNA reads TGTGCCAGCCGGGGACTAGCTCTCTACGAGCAGTACTTC.